The clone carrying this T cell receptor beta chain was counted many times. Individual cDNA molecules received unique molecular identifiers in the library. MiXCR was run by TCRdb on the RACE reads, yielding one entry per CDR3 protein. The sample lists some 65,000 distinct CDR3 sequences, roughly 6.1% occurring once. The data derive from a study of human T cells and chemical hapten exposure. Across the whole study: The variation in per-sample TCR yields arose mainly from small differences in pooled library volumes.

Documented time point: healthy volunteer bleed at 6 weeks. RNA extraction used unfractionated whole blood as the source of total RNA. CDR3 length: 13 residues. Germline V gene data show CDR1 as ENHRY and CDR2 as SYGVKD. Trimming took 9 bases from V and 8 from J; bases not matched to a gene: 11. The TCR was taken from a female donor in good health. Some clones in this sample may be carry-over from other donors' samples. V and J are TRBV10-3 and TRBJ1-2; 8 bases fit TRBD1. What was sequenced was whole blood. The CDR3 DNA reads TGTGCCATATGGACAGGGAACCGAGACGGCTACACCTTC. It yields the protein CAIWTGNRDGYTF.